This T cell receptor beta chain derives from a study of cytomegalovirus exposure and HLA in healthy donors. At the level of the study: The study's early data release held tens of millions of unique TCRs from HLA-typed donors.

The CDR3 consists of 18 residues. Germline assignment: CDR1 SGHDT and CDR2 YYEEEE. V shed 3 bases and J shed 0 bases, with 19 bases lying between them. General observations from the study: In a later analysis, at a false discovery rate of 0.05, 16,951 TCR beta sequences were associated with HLA alleles.

Remarks on this clone: Its antigen is not known.

A multiplex PCR was run with 60 Vbeta primers and 13 Jbeta primers. Sequencing used immunoSEQ multiplex PCR; TCRdb keeps in-frame clones, though not all of them. The sample shows fewer than 85,000 clones, about three quarters of them seen only once. V and J are TRBV5-6 and TRBJ2-4, with a possible D match to TRBD2 (6 bases). Sequenced sample: PBMCs. This clonotype was sampled from a woman aged 40 to 49 in good health and CMV-seropositive. The CDR3 region is CASSWRGGREGAKNIQYF. In DNA form, the CDR3 reads TGTGCCAGCAGCTGGAGGGGCGGCAGAGAGGGAGCCAAAAACATTCAGTACTTC.